The 23 T cell receptor beta chains below all came from one sample that was sequenced in a study of T cells in Graves' hyperthyroidism and ophthalmopathy. The source material, RNA transcripts, was used to amplify TCR beta CDR3 regions. Carried out on the TCR CDR3, a first-round RT-PCR used the HTBI primer set. TCRdb reanalysed the multiplex PCR reads using MiXCR and keeps one entry per CDR3 protein. The sample records 400,000 or so distinct CDR3 sequences, 11% to 15% being singletons. Sequencing input: blood. These TCRs come from a man over 45 with Graves' ophthalmopathy.

There are many counts of this clonotype. The chain links TRBV3-1 to TRBJ2-3; D gene ambiguous. Germline V gene sequence: CDR1 LGHDT, CDR2 YNNKEL (reference sequence). The CDR3 contains 12 residues. The ends were cut back, 0 bases at V and 5 bases at J, with 3 bases in the middle. The CDR3 reads CASSQDGDTQYF. The CDR3 DNA is TGTGCCAGCAGCCAAGATGGAGATACGCAGTATTTT.

This clonotype has a count of ten or more. The rearrangement joins TRBV6-1 to TRBJ2-1, with 12 bases lining up with TRBD2. The CDR3 loop spans 22 amino acids. Looked up from germline, CDR1 is MNHNS and CDR2 is SASEGT. Trimming removed 9 bases from V and 6 bases from J; junction bases left unmatched: 30. CDR3 nucleotide sequence: TGTGCCAGTCCCTTTACCGGGACAGCGAGTGTGTCGACTAGCGGGAGAAGCAATGAGCAGTTCTTC. Encoded protein: CASPFTGTASVSTSGRSNEQFF.

The rearrangement joins TRBV19 to TRBJ1-2, with D unclear. CDR1 is LNHDA, CDR2 SQIVND, per germline (reference sequence). V dropped 6 bases and J dropped 8 bases, with 13 bases sitting between them. The CDR3 has 12 residues. The chain's CDR3 is CASSPGLRGYTF. The DNA for the CDR3 is TGTGCCAGTAGCCCGGGTTTGCGCGGCTACACCTTC.

The V gene is TRBV7-2, the J gene TRBJ1-5; perhaps TRBD1 as D (5 bases). CDR3 length: 19 amino acids. Germline values: CDR1 SGHTA, CDR2 FQGNSA. Deletions cut 4 bases from V and 0 bases from J, with 22 bases between. The CDR3 nucleotides read TGTGCCAGCAGCTACGCAGTCCTGGCTAGGAGGGGTAGCAATCAGCCCCAGCATTTT. Translated: CASSYAVLARRGSNQPQHF.

This clonotype showed up many times. This chain links TRBV6-9 with TRBJ2-3; TRBD1 might be the D (6 bases). Per the germline V gene, CDR1 is MNHGY and CDR2 is SVAAGI. CDR3 size: 16 residues. Trimming removed 8 bases from V and 2 bases from J, with 20 bases in between. CDR3 nucleotide sequence: TGTGCCAGCTCCCACTGGACAGCCCTAAACACAGATACGCAGTATTTT. Translated: CASSHWTALNTDTQYF.

This clonotype was recorded at least ten times. The rearrangement links TRBV5-1 to TRBJ1-1, with D hard to call. The CDR3 has 14 amino acids. Germline V gene data show CDR1 as SGHRS and CDR2 as YFSETQ. Trimming cost V 4 bases and J 0 bases, with 10 bases left between them. CDR3 region: CASSDDGMNTEAFF. As DNA, the CDR3 is TGCGCCAGCAGCGACGACGGAATGAACACTGAAGCTTTCTTT. The complete variable domain, with remaining parts taken from reference TRBV5-1 and TRBJ1-1, reads KAGVTQTPRYLIKTRGQQVTLSCSPISGHRSVSWYQQTPGQGLQFLFEYFSETQRNKGNFPGRFSGRQFSNSRSEMNVSTLELGDSALYLCASSDDGMNTEAFFGQGTRLTVV.

This clonotype was seen more than once but under ten times. The J gene is TRBJ2-5, the V gene TRBV20-1, with TRBD1 matching 9 bases. The germline gives CDR1 DFQATT, CDR2 SNEGSKA (reference sequence). Unmatched junction bases numbered 10, after V lost 4 bases and J lost 1 base. The length of the CDR3 is 16 residues. The CDR3 sequence is CSAITGGNLRQETQYF. CDR3 DNA sequence: TGCAGTGCTATAACAGGGGGCAACCTCCGCCAAGAGACCCAGTACTTC.

This clonotype was seen repeatedly, ten times or more. This chain links TRBV28 with TRBJ2-1, with D maybe TRBD2 (5 bases). In germline, CDR1 is MDHEN, CDR2 SYDVKM. The CDR3 sequence is 16 residues long. The V end was cut by 6 bases, the J end by 3 bases, with 18 bases between. CDR3 nucleotide sequence: TGTGCCAGCAGGGTAGGGAGACAAGATCTCTACAATGAGCAGTTCTTC. Translated: CASRVGRQDLYNEQFF.

This clonotype was detected many times. This chain uses TRBV27 with TRBJ2-1; 7 bases line up with TRBD2. Per the germline V gene, CDR1 is MNHEY and CDR2 is SMNVEV (reference sequence). The CDR3 length is 16 residues. J lost 9 bases, V lost 2 bases, and 13 bases had no gene match. The chain's CDR3 is CASSLRLWEGLGEQFF. In DNA form, the CDR3 reads TGTGCCAGCAGTTTAAGGTTGTGGGAGGGTCTGGGTGAGCAGTTCTTC.

This clonotype was found many times. At one of its ends the junction is not consistent with the germline gene, which may arise from a read error. The CDR3 DNA reads as TGTGCTAGCAGCCTCGGGACAGTTCACACAGATACGCAGTATTTT. The encoded protein is CASSLGTVHTDTQYF. This rearrangement joins TRBV7-7 to TRBJ2-3, with 7 nucleotides matching TRBD1. Germline V lookup: CDR1 SSHAT, CDR2 FNYEAQ (reference sequence). The CDR3 covers 15 residues.

In its sample, this clonotype was seen a few times. A single base separates this from a much larger clone, so it may be a read error. The chain combines TRBV3-1 with TRBJ2-7, with 8 bases that match TRBD1. The CDR3 has 13 amino acids. CDR1 and CDR2 (germline): LGHDT, YNNKEL (reference sequence). CDR3 loop: CAGSRTGSYEQYF. CDR3 DNA sequence: TGTGCCGGCAGCCGGACAGGGTCCTACGAGCAGTACTTC.

This clonotype was counted many times. The J gene is TRBJ1-5, the V gene TRBV10-3; D not resolved. V was trimmed by 3 bases and J by 7 bases, leaving 13 bases between them. Germline loops: CDR1 ENHRY, CDR2 SYGVKD. This CDR3 region has 14 residues. In DNA form, the CDR3 reads TGTGCCATCAGTGATGAGGGTCCAAACCAGCCCCAGCATTTT. This sequence encodes CAISDEGPNQPQHF.

The sample holds many counts of this clonotype. The chain has TRBV7-2 and TRBJ2-3; D is possibly TRBD1 (5 bases). The CDR3 runs to 17 residues. The V gene lost 5 bases and the J gene lost 4 bases, with 22 bases spanning the gap. Germline V gene sequence: CDR1 SGHTA, CDR2 FQGNSA. The CDR3 DNA sequence: TGTGCCAGCAGCCCTTATTCTTGGGGCAGGGATGCAGATACGCAGTATTTT. Protein sequence: CASSPYSWGRDADTQYF.

This clonotype was counted many times. J is TRBJ2-7 and V is TRBV3-1; perhaps TRBD2 as D (5 bases). V was pared by 3 bases and J by 3 bases, with 9 bases between. Germline CDR1 and CDR2: LGHDT and YNNKEL (reference sequence). CDR3 length: 13 amino acids. In DNA form, the CDR3 reads TGTGCCAGCAGCCATCGAGGGAACTACGAGCAGTACTTC. The encoded protein is CASSHRGNYEQYF.

V is TRBV4-1 and J is TRBJ2-2, with 9 bases aligning to TRBD1. After removal of 0 bases from V and 3 bases from J, the junction contained 8 bases not matched to a gene. Germline lookup yields CDR1 MGHRA and CDR2 YSYEKL. The CDR3 covers 18 residues. CDR3 coding DNA: TGCGCCAGCAGCCAAGATAGGGGACAGGGAAAAGACACCGGGGAGCTGTTTTTT. Amino acid sequence: CASSQDRGQGKDTGELFF.

This clonotype has ten or more counts. The chain is built from TRBV5-1 and TRBJ2-1; tentative D call: TRBD2 (6 bases). Germline CDR1 is SGHRS and CDR2 is YFSETQ. The V and J ends lost 4 bases and 9 bases respectively, with 17 bases between them. The CDR3 is made up of 14 amino acids. The CDR3 protein is CASSGGTVQGEQFF. The CDR3 DNA reads as TGCGCCAGCAGCGGCGGGACTGTTCAGGGTGAGCAGTTCTTC.

In this sample, this clonotype turned up many times. The rearrangement joins TRBV5-1 to TRBJ1-1; 7 nucleotides match TRBD1. The V gene end was trimmed by 4 bases and the J gene end by 7 bases; junction bases not matched to a gene: 13. Germline CDR1 SGHRS, CDR2 YFSETQ. This CDR3 comprises 15 residues. The CDR3 protein is CASSNRTDRVSEAFF. The CDR3 coding sequence is TGCGCCAGCAGCAATCGAACCGACAGGGTAAGTGAAGCTTTCTTT. Drawing the rest from reference TRBV5-1 and TRBJ1-1, the complete variable domain is KAGVTQTPRYLIKTRGQQVTLSCSPISGHRSVSWYQQTPGQGLQFLFEYFSETQRNKGNFPGRFSGRQFSNSRSEMNVSTLELGDSALYLCASSNRTDRVSEAFFGQGTRLTVV.

Only a few counts were recorded for this clonotype. This chain links TRBV5-1 with TRBJ2-7, with a tentative D call TRBD2 (6 bases). Germline V lookup: CDR1 SGHRS, CDR2 YFSETQ. Trimming removed 4 bases at V and 0 bases at J, with 11 bases between. CDR3 size: 14 residues. The CDR3 DNA reads TGCGCCAGCAGCCCGATGACTAGCTCCTACGAGCAGTACTTC. Translated: CASSPMTSSYEQYF.

This clonotype was found many times. The CDR3 loop is CASSLARDVDTQYF. CDR3 nucleotide sequence: TGTGCCAGCAGTTTAGCCAGGGATGTAGATACGCAGTATTTT. The J gene is TRBJ2-3, the V gene TRBV12-3 or TRBV12-4; D may be TRBD1 (5 bases). The CDR3 spans 14 residues. Trimming took off 0 bases at V and 5 bases at J, with 9 bases between the two ends.

As regards this clonotype: This may be a read error: a much more frequent sequence differs by one nucleotide. This chain uses TRBV12-3 or TRBV12-4 with TRBJ1-5, with unresolved D. The CDR3 consists of 12 residues. The CDR3 DNA follows: TGTGCCAGCAGTTTACAATATCAGCCCCAGAATTTT. This sequence encodes CASSLQYQPQNF.

This clonotype has only a few counts. The genes are TRBV27 and TRBJ2-7; D is perhaps TRBD1 (6 bases). CDR1 and CDR2 from the germline V gene are MNHEY and SMNVEV (reference sequence). V gave up 2 bases and J gave up 3 bases, with 14 bases separating them. The length of the CDR3 is 15 residues. The CDR3 reads CASSLGSTGIYEQYF. The CDR3 DNA sequence: TGTGCCAGCAGTTTAGGAAGTACAGGGATCTACGAGCAGTACTTC.

This clonotype was seen a few times. The chain has TRBV6-1 and TRBJ2-7; D is unresolved. Germline CDR1 MNHNS, CDR2 SASEGT. CDR3 length equals 12 residues. Trimming left V 5 bases short and J 7 bases short, with 12 bases between. CDR3 sequence reads: CASSSIRAEQYF. The CDR3 DNA follows: TGTGCCAGCAGTTCAATCCGGGCGGAGCAGTACTTC.

This clonotype came up many times. The CDR3 DNA follows: TGTGCCAGCAGCTATGGACAGGGTGCCGGGGAGCTGTTTTTT. As protein: CASSYGQGAGELFF. The rearrangement uses TRBV3-1 and TRBJ2-2; 8 bases line up with TRBD1. The CDR3 covers 14 residues. Germline V gene sequence: CDR1 LGHDT, CDR2 YNNKEL (reference sequence). The V and J ends lost 5 bases and 6 bases, in that order; junction bases with no gene match: 5. Full variable domain (remainder filled in from reference TRBV3-1 and TRBJ2-2): DTAVSQTPKYLVTQMGNDKSIKCEQNLGHDTMYWYKQDSKKFLKIMFSYNNKELIINETVPNRFSPKSPDKAHLNLHINSLELGDSAVYFCASSYGQGAGELFFGEGSRLTVL.